This TCR beta chain emerged from a study of cytomegalovirus exposure and HLA in healthy donors. Study outcomes and limitations: Reportedly, cytomegalovirus status was diagnosed with high sensitivity and specificity.

The table lists this clone with a few counts. Antigen specificity is unknown. Amplification used 60 Vbeta primers and 13 Jbeta primers. Profiled with immunoSEQ multiplex PCR; TCRdb holds only in-frame clones, not every one. This sample has some 150,000 clones, with approximately 63% found just once. The CDR3 has 14 residues. Germline CDR1 reads MDHEN; CDR2 reads SYDVKM. Trimming took 4 bases from V and 2 from J, leaving 9 bases between them. The TCR comes from a woman aged 60-75 years in good health and CMV-seropositive. The specimen was PBMCs. The gene calls are TRBV28 and TRBJ1-5; the D is unclear. CDR3 nucleotides: TGTGCCAGCAGTTCCACGGGTGGCAATCAGCCCCAGCATTTT. It is translated as CASSSTGGNQPQHF.